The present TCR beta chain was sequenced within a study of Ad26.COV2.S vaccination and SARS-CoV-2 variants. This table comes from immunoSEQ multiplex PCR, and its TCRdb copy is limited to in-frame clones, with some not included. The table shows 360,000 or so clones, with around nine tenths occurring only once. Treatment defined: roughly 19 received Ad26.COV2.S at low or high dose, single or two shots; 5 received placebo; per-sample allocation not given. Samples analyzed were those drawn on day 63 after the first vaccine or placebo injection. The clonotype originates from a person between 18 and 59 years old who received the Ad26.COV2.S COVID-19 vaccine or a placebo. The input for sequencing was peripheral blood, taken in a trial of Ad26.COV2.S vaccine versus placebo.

The CDR3 DNA sequence: TGTGCCACCAGTGACACTCGACAGGGGGCCGGGGAGCTGTTTTTT. It encodes CATSDTRQGAGELFF. The chain combines TRBV24-1 with TRBJ2-2; 9 positions match TRBD1. CDR3 length: 15 amino acids. CDR1 KGHDR and CDR2 SFDVKD come from the germline V gene. Germline trimming cut 4 bases from V and 6 bases from J; bases unmatched to any gene: 5.